Reported below is one TCR beta chain. Its specificity is not known. Assay used: immunoSEQ multiplex PCR; TCRdb lists only in-frame clones, some missing. This specimen shows around 140,000 clones; the ten leading clones hold under 2.5%. This entry comes from a study of T cell responses to AZD1222 COVID-19 vaccine. Study-level findings and limits: Nearly half of spike-specific TCRs reportedly go after variant regions that carry no mutations. With dominance at 160-218 and 743-854, vaccine-associated CD4 TCRs spanned spike. When two AZD1222 doses had been given, Spike-specific TCR breadth and depth rose. Donors were largely white British and mainly female; clonal diversity was possibly underestimated.

The CDR3 loop spans 15 amino acids. Trimming removed 4 bases at V and 7 bases at J, with 19 bases between. Germline CDR1 and CDR2: MDHEN and SYDVKM. The sequence was obtained from an adult in good health. The sample consisted of peripheral blood. This chain connects TRBV28 to TRBJ1-2; tentatively, D is TRBD1 (5 bases). DNA for the CDR3: TGTGCCAGCAGTTCCCCCCAGGGCGCGATTGGTGGCTACACCTTC. Encoded protein: CASSSPQGAIGGYTF.